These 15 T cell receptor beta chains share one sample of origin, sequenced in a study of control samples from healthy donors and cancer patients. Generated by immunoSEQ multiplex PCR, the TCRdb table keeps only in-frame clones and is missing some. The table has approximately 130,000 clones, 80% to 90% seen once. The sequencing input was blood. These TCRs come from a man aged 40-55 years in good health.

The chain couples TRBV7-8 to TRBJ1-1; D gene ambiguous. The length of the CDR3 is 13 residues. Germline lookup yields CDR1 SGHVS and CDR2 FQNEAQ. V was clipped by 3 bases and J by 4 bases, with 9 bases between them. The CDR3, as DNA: TGTGCCAGCAGCTTTACGGGTGGCACTGAAGCTTTCTTT. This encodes CASSFTGGTEAFF.

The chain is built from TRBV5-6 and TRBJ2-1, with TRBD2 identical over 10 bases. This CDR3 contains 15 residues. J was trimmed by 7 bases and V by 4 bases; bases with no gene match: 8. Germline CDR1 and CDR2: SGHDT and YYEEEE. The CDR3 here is CASSPSGGDRNEQFF. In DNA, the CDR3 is TGTGCCAGCAGCCCGAGCGGGGGGGATAGGAATGAGCAGTTCTTC.

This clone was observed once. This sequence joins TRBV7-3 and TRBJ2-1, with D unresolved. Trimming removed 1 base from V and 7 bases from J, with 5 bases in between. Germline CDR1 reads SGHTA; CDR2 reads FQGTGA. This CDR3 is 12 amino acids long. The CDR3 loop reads CASSLKRNEQFF. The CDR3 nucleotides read TGTGCCAGCAGCTTAAAGAGGAATGAGCAGTTCTTC.

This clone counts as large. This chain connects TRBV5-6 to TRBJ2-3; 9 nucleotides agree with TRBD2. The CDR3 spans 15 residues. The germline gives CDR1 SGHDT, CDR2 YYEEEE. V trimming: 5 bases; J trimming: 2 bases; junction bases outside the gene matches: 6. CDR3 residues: CASSRLAGTTDTQYF. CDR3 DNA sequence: TGTGCCAGCAGTCGTCTAGCGGGGACCACAGATACGCAGTATTTT.

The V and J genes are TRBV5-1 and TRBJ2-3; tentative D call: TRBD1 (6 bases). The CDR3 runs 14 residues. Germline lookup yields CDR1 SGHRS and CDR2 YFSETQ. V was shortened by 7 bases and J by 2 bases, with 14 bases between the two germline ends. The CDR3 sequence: CASGTQGPTDTQYF. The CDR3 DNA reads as TGCGCCAGCGGGACACAGGGACCCACAGATACGCAGTATTTT.

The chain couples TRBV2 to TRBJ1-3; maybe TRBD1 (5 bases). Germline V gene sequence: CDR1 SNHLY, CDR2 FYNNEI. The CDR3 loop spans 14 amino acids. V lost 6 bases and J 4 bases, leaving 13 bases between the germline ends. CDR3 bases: TGTGCCAGCAGCCCCAGGGTGTCAGGAAACACCATATATTTT. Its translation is CASSPRVSGNTIYF.

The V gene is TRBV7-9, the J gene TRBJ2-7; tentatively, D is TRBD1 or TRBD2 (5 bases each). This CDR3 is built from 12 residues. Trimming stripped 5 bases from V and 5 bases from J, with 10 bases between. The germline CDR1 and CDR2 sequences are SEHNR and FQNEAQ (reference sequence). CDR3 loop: CASSPPGHEQYF. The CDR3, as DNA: TGTGCCAGCAGCCCCCCGGGGCACGAGCAGTACTTC.

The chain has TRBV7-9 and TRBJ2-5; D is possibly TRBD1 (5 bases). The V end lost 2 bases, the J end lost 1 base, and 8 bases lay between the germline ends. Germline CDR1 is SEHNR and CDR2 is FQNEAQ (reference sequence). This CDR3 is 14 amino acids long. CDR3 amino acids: CASSLQGGQETQYF. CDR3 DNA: TGTGCCAGCAGCTTACAGGGTGGCCAAGAGACCCAGTACTTC.

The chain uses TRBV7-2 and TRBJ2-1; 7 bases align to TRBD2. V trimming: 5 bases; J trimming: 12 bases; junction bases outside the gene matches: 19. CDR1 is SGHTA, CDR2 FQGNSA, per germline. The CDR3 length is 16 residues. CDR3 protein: CASSPEGTNGGVGQFF. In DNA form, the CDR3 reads TGTGCCAGCAGCCCAGAGGGGACTAACGGGGGAGTTGGGCAGTTCTTC.

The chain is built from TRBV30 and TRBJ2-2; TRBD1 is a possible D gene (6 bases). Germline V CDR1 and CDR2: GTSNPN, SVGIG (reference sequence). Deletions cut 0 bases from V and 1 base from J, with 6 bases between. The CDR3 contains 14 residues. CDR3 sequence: CAWSVTGNTGELFF. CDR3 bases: TGTGCCTGGAGTGTGACAGGGAACACCGGGGAGCTGTTTTTT. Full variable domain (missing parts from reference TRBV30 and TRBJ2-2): SQTIHQWPATLVQPVGSPLSLECTVEGTSNPNLYWYRQAAGRGLQLLFYSVGIGQISSEVPQNLSASRPQDRQFILSSKKLLLSDSGFYLCAWSVTGNTGELFFGEGSRLTVL.

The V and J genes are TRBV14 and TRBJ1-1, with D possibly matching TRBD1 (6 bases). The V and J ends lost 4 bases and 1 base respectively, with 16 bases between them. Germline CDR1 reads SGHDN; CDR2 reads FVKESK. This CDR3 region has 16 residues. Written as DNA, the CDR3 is TGTGCCAGCAGCCCAGCAGGTCGGGGGGCGAACACTGAAGCTTTCTTT. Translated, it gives CASSPAGRGANTEAFF.

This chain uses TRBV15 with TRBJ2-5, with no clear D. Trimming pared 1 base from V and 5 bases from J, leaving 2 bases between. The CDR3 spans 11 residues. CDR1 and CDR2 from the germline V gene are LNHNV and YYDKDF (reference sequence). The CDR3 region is CATSRGETQYF. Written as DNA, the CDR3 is TGTGCCACCAGCAGAGGGGAGACCCAGTACTTC.

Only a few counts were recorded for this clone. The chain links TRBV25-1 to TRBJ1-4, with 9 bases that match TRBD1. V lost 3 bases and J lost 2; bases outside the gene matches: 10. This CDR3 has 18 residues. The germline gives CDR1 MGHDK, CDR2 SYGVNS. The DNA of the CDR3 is TGTGCCAGCAGTGATACTACAGGGGGCGTTTCGACTAATGAAAAACTGTTTTTT. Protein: CASSDTTGGVSTNEKLFF.

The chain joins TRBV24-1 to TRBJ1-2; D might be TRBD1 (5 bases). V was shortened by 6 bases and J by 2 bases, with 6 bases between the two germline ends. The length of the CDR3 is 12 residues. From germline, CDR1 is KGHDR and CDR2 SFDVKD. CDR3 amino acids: CATSRQNYGYTF. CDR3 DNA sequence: TGTGCCACCAGTCGACAGAACTATGGCTACACCTTC.

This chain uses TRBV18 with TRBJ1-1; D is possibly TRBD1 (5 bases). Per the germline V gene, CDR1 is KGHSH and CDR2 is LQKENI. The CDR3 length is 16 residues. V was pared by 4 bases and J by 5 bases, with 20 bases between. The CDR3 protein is CASSLIQAGQNTEAFF. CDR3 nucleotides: TGTGCCAGCTCACTCATACAGGCGGGGCAGAATACTGAAGCTTTCTTT.